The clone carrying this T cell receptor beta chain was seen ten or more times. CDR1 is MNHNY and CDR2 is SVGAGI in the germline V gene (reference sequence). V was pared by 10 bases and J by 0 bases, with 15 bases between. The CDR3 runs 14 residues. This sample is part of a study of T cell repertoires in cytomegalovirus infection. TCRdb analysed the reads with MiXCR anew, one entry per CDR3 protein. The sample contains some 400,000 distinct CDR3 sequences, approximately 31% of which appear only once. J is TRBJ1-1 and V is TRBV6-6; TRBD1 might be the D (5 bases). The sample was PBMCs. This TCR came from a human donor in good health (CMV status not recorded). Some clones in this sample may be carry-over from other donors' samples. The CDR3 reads CATRAAGVNTEAFF. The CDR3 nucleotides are TGTGCCACCAGGGCGGCCGGCGTGAACACTGAAGCTTTCTTT.